Sequencing of this TCR beta chain was carried out in a study of cytomegalovirus exposure and HLA in healthy donors. Concerning this clone: Its antigen is undetermined.

Overall study findings and caveats: A later analysis linked fewer than 20,000 TCR beta sequences to HLA alleles at 0.05 false discovery rate. Published work reported that the classifier diagnosed cytomegalovirus status with high specificity and sensitivity. The authors excluded some V segments, including TRBV6-2 and TRBV6-3, as indistinguishable.

This CDR3 has 15 residues. The V gene's germline CDR1 is MNHEY and CDR2 SMNVEV (reference sequence). V dropped 3 bases and J dropped 4 bases, with 13 bases sitting between them. As for the donors, each was a healthy bone marrow donor. It was with 60 Vbeta and 13 Jbeta primers that the PCR ran. The table came from immunoSEQ multiplex PCR; TCRdb's copy has only in-frame clones and leaves some out. The data contain under 200,000 clones, about four fifths of them singletons. The chain carries TRBV27 and TRBJ1-5; no reliable D call. The specimen was PBMCs. The TCR comes from a woman younger than 30 in good health and CMV-seronegative. The DNA of the CDR3 is TGTGCCAGCAGTTTTAACTTTGGACTGAATCAGCCCCAGCATTTT. Encoded protein: CASSFNFGLNQPQHF.